Detailed here is one TCR beta chain. The data were taken from a study of blood T cell repertoires in COVID-19. Study background: PBMCs, B-cell-depleted T cells, or T cells were the source of the cDNA or gDNA that made up the material.

Measured with immunoSEQ multiplex PCR; TCRdb has only the in-frame clones, and not every one. Of some 80,000 clones in the sample, around 81% are singletons; the top ten hold around 40%. This CDR3 has 15 residues. Germline loops: CDR1 SGHNT, CDR2 YYREEE (reference sequence). V was pared by 4 bases and J by 0 bases, with 10 bases between. Sequenced sample: peripheral blood. The receptor's source is an older man with acute or convalescent COVID-19. The rearrangement joins TRBV5-4 to TRBJ1-4; TRBD1 might be the D (5 bases). The CDR3 spells CASSITGATNEKLFF. The CDR3 nucleotides read TGTGCCAGCAGCATAACAGGCGCAACTAATGAAAAACTGTTTTTT. The full variable domain, completed using reference TRBV5-4 and TRBJ1-4, is ETGVTQSPTHLIKTRGQQVTLRCSSQSGHNTVSWYQQALGQGPQFIFQYYREEENGRGNFPPRFSGLQFPNYSSELNVNALELDDSALYLCASSITGATNEKLFFGSGTQLSVL.